This TCR beta chain emerged from a study of cytomegalovirus exposure and HLA in healthy donors. The PCR employed 60 Vbeta primers together with 13 Jbeta primers. TCRdb keeps only in-frame clones here, not all; method: immunoSEQ multiplex PCR. This listing includes around 33,000 clones. Comments on this clone: Its antigen is not identified.

Study conclusions and caveats: Presence/absence analyses treated sequencing depth as roughly uniform across donors.

The CDR3 contains 16 residues. From germline, CDR1 is SEHNR and CDR2 FQNEAQ (reference sequence). The trim removed 5 bases at V and 3 bases at J, leaving 13 bases unmatched. The sequence was obtained from a woman in her thirties or forties in good health and CMV-seropositive. This chain joins TRBV7-9 and TRBJ2-7; 7 nucleotides line up with TRBD1. Specimen: PBMCs. CDR3 coding DNA: TGTGCCAGCAGCCCACCCGCCGGGACAGAACTCTACGAGCAGTACTTC. Protein sequence: CASSPPAGTELYEQYF.